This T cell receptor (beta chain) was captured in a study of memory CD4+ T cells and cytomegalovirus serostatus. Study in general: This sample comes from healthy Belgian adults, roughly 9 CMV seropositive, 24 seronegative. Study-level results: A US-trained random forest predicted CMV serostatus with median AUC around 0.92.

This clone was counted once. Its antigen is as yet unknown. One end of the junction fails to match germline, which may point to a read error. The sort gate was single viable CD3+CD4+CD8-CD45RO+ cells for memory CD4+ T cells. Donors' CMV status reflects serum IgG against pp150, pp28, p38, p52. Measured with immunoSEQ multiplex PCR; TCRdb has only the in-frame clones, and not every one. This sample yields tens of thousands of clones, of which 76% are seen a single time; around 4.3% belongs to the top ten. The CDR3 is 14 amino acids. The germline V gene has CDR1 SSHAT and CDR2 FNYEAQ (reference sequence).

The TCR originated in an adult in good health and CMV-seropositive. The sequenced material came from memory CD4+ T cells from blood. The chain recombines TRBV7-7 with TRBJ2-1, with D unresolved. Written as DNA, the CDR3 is TGTGCTAGCAGCGCAGGTCCCTGGAACAATGAGCAGTTCTTC. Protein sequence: CASSAGPWNNEQFF.